This entry lists 26 T cell receptor beta chains sequenced from one sample in a study. TCRdb called the RT-PCR reads again in MiXCR, with one record for every CDR3 protein. The data hold about 680,000 distinct CDR3 sequences, with 14% observed a single time. Sequenced: memory CD4+ T cells from blood. Receptors were obtained from a female donor in good health, serving as a healthy control.

This clonotype occurred many times. The chain is built from TRBV11-1 and TRBJ2-1; TRBD2 might be the D (6 bases). Germline CDR1 is SGHAT and CDR2 is FQDESV (reference sequence). Deletions cut 4 bases from V and 7 bases from J, with 11 bases between. The CDR3 is 13 amino acids. CDR3 sequence (DNA): TGTGCCAGCAGCTCCGGAGGGGCTAATGAGCAGTTCTTC. Translation gives CASSSGGANEQFF.

In this sample, this clonotype turned up a few times. The CDR3 sequence: CASRSGTGGDYGYTF. DNA for the CDR3: TGTGCCAGCCGAAGTGGGACAGGGGGAGACTATGGCTACACCTTC. The chain couples TRBV6-4 to TRBJ1-2; 11 bases map to TRBD1. Germline V gene lookup returns CDR1 MRHNA and CDR2 SNTAGT. The V segment lost 8 bases and the J segment 3 bases; nucleotides outside the gene matches: 8. The CDR3 has 15 residues.

The chain couples TRBV7-2 to TRBJ2-7; the D is unclear. The CDR3 spans 15 residues. CDR1 is SGHTA and CDR2 is FQGNSA in the germline V gene. V lost 4 bases and J 3 bases, leaving 16 bases between the germline ends. The CDR3 loop is CASSSDLTVYYEQYF. The CDR3, as DNA: TGTGCCAGCAGCTCTGACCTCACGGTCTACTACGAGCAGTACTTC.

This clonotype was observed a handful of times. The chain couples TRBV20-1 to TRBJ2-7, with TRBD2 identical over 10 bases. Germline CDR1 and CDR2: DFQATT and SNEGSKA (reference sequence). V lost 6 bases, J lost 0 bases, and 5 bases stayed unmatched. The length of the CDR3 is 14 residues. The DNA of the CDR3 is TGCAGTGCCCGAGCGGGAGGGTCCTCCTACGAGCAGTACTTC. Protein: CSARAGGSSYEQYF.

In this sample, this clonotype turned up many times. The chain uses TRBV12-3 or TRBV12-4 and TRBJ2-4; 13 positions match TRBD2. The CDR3 has 18 residues. Unmatched junction bases numbered 8, after V lost 4 bases and J lost 2 bases. The CDR3 DNA reads as TGTGCCAGCAGTTGGTCGGGACTAGCGGGAAGAACCAAAAACATTCAGTACTTC. This sequence encodes CASSWSGLAGRTKNIQYF.

This chain joins TRBV7-2 and TRBJ1-1, with 8 bases aligning to TRBD1. The CDR3 is made up of 14 amino acids. Germline V gives CDR1 SGHTA, CDR2 FQGNSA. V lost 4 bases and J lost 4; bases outside the gene matches: 5. The CDR3 loop reads CASSSWTGSTEAFF. The CDR3 DNA follows: TGTGCCAGCAGCTCCTGGACAGGGAGCACTGAAGCTTTCTTT.

This clonotype has more than one count but fewer than ten. The chain uses TRBV7-2 and TRBJ2-1, with 13 positions matching TRBD2. With V trimmed by 5 bases and J by 7 bases, 5 bases remained unmatched. This CDR3 spans 15 amino acids. The V gene's germline CDR1 is SGHTA and CDR2 FQGNSA. Written as DNA, the CDR3 is TGTGCCAGCAGCAGGGGGACTAGCGGGAAAAATGAGCAGTTCTTC. The encoded protein is CASSRGTSGKNEQFF.

Many counts were recorded for this clonotype. The chain uses TRBV20-1 and TRBJ1-2; no clear D gene. The germline V gene encodes CDR1 DFQATT and CDR2 SNEGSKA (reference sequence). Trimming took 4 bases from V and 0 from J, leaving 9 bases between them. The CDR3 is 13 residues long. CDR3 sequence reads: CSAIGNSNYGYTF. CDR3 nucleotides: TGCAGTGCTATAGGGAACTCTAACTATGGCTACACCTTC.

This clonotype showed up many times. This chain uses TRBV12-3 or TRBV12-4 with TRBJ2-1; the match to TRBD2 covers 10 bases. The CDR3 covers 16 residues. Trimming cost V 5 bases and J 7 bases; bases outside gene matches: 11. Here the CDR3 DNA reads TGTGCCAGCAGTCCCCCGGTCACTAGCGGGATTAATGAGCAGTTCTTC. Protein: CASSPPVTSGINEQFF.

The chain uses TRBV2 and TRBJ2-5; D unresolved. CDR1 and CDR2 (germline): SNHLY, FYNNEI. V lost 8 bases to trimming and J lost 2 bases, with 12 bases between them. This CDR3 region has 13 residues. The CDR3 loop is CASGPQSQETQYF. DNA for the CDR3: TGTGCCAGCGGCCCACAGAGTCAAGAGACCCAGTACTTC.

This clonotype was observed many times. The rearrangement uses TRBV12-3 or TRBV12-4 and TRBJ1-2; D not certain. The CDR3 is made up of 14 amino acids. The V gene lost 5 bases and the J gene lost 4 bases, with 14 bases spanning the gap. The CDR3 here is CASSDPRRSYGYTF. The CDR3 DNA is TGTGCCAGCAGTGACCCCCGAAGATCCTATGGCTACACCTTC.

This clonotype has only a few counts. The rearrangement links TRBV12-3 or TRBV12-4 to TRBJ1-1, with 10 bases aligning to TRBD1. This CDR3 has 13 amino acids. V lost 5 bases, J lost 11 bases, and 8 bases stayed unmatched. DNA for the CDR3: TGTGCCAGCAGTGCGGACAGGGGGTTTGGGGCTTTCTTT. This gives the protein CASSADRGFGAFF.

This clonotype was counted a few times. This chain connects TRBV5-4 to TRBJ2-7, with D possibly being TRBD1 (6 bases). CDR1 is SGHNT and CDR2 is YYREEE in the germline V gene (reference sequence). The V end was cut by 5 bases, the J end by 1 base, with 16 bases between. This CDR3 is 15 amino acids long. The CDR3 loop reads CASRGTGTQSYEQYF. DNA of the CDR3: TGTGCCAGCAGGGGTACCGGGACACAATCCTACGAGCAGTACTTC.

This sequence joins TRBV7-8 and TRBJ1-5, with D perhaps TRBD1 (5 bases). Per the germline V gene, CDR1 is SGHVS and CDR2 is FQNEAQ. This CDR3 region has 13 residues. V was pared by 8 bases and J by 6 bases, with 14 bases between. The CDR3 protein is CASDQGGGQPQHF. The CDR3 DNA sequence: TGTGCCAGCGATCAGGGCGGGGGTCAGCCCCAGCATTTT.

V gene TRBV20-1 combines with J gene TRBJ1-5; TRBD1 matches 7 bases. Germline V gene sequence: CDR1 DFQATT, CDR2 SNEGSKA (reference sequence). This CDR3 has 13 residues. The V segment lost 4 bases and the J segment 4 bases; nucleotides outside the gene matches: 4. Here the CDR3 DNA reads TGCAGTGCTAAGGGGGCCGGGAATCAGCCCCAGCATTTT. It translates to CSAKGAGNQPQHF.

This clonotype was seen repeatedly, ten times or more. V usage is TRBV6-5 and J usage is TRBJ1-2; 9 bases fit TRBD1. After removal of 4 bases from V and 8 bases from J, the junction contained 8 bases not matched to a gene. This CDR3 is 14 amino acids long. CDR1 is MNHEY and CDR2 is SVGAGI in the germline V gene. DNA of the CDR3: TGTGCCAGCAGTTCTAACACAGGGGGCGTCGGCTACACCTTC. It codes for CASSSNTGGVGYTF.

This clonotype occurred many times. The chain couples TRBV7-2 to TRBJ1-2; D remains unclear. V lost 3 bases and J lost 7, with 12 bases in between. The germline CDR1 and CDR2 sequences are SGHTA and FQGNSA. The CDR3 is made up of 13 amino acids. This CDR3 is CASSFTSERGYTF. CDR3 DNA: TGTGCCAGCAGCTTCACTAGCGAGCGTGGCTACACCTTC.

V gene TRBV7-2 combines with J gene TRBJ2-7; 9 nucleotides match TRBD1. The germline V gene encodes CDR1 SGHTA and CDR2 FQGNSA. The CDR3 runs to 14 residues. The V gene end was trimmed by 5 bases and the J gene end by 6 bases; junction bases not matched to a gene: 8. In DNA, the CDR3 is TGTGCCAGCAGCCCGGGGGACAGGGTGGGCGAGCAGTACTTC. Residues: CASSPGDRVGEQYF.

This clonotype occurred a few times. The rearrangement uses TRBV20-1 and TRBJ2-1, with TRBD2 identical over 9 bases. After removal of 3 bases from V and 2 bases from J, the junction contained 2 bases not matched to a gene. The CDR3 has 14 amino acids. The germline V gene has CDR1 DFQATT and CDR2 SNEGSKA (reference sequence). CDR3 nucleotide sequence: TGCAGTGCTAGGCGACTAGCGGCCTACAATGAGCAGTTCTTC. Protein sequence: CSARRLAAYNEQFF.

The chain joins TRBV20-1 to TRBJ1-1; D not certain. CDR3 size: 15 residues. Germline-derived CDR1 and CDR2 are DFQATT and SNEGSKA (reference sequence). Trimming shortened V by 3 bases and J by 1 base, and 15 bases separated the two germline ends. CDR3 protein: CSASYRSWGNTEAFF. Written as DNA, the CDR3 is TGCAGTGCTAGTTATCGCAGTTGGGGGAACACTGAAGCTTTCTTT.

This chain links TRBV7-6 with TRBJ2-1; perhaps TRBD1 as D (5 bases). Germline lookup yields CDR1 SGHVS and CDR2 FNYEAQ. The CDR3 runs 14 residues. Deletions cut 4 bases from V and 5 bases from J, with 12 bases between. The CDR3 DNA sequence: TGTGCCAGCAGCTCCGGACAAGTACACAATGAGCAGTTCTTC. Protein product: CASSSGQVHNEQFF.

This clonotype was observed a few times. This chain connects TRBV6-5 to TRBJ2-2; 7 nucleotides line up with TRBD1. The V and J ends lost 2 bases and 4 bases, in that order; junction bases with no gene match: 4. Per the germline V gene, CDR1 is MNHEY and CDR2 is SVGAGI. The CDR3 is 15 amino acids. The CDR3 sequence is CASSYTGAGTGELFF. CDR3 coding DNA: TGTGCCAGCAGTTACACAGGGGCCGGCACCGGGGAGCTGTTTTTT.

V gene TRBV11-2 combines with J gene TRBJ2-7; TRBD1 matches at 9 bases. The CDR3 has 15 residues. The germline CDR1 and CDR2 sequences are SGHAT and FQNNGV. The trim removed 3 bases at V and 7 bases at J, leaving 10 bases unmatched. The chain's CDR3 is CASSFYGTGYMEQYF. DNA for the CDR3: TGTGCCAGCAGCTTCTACGGGACAGGGTATATGGAGCAGTACTTC.

This clonotype was detected a few times. This sequence joins TRBV28 and TRBJ2-7; D perhaps matches TRBD2 (7 bases). CDR1 and CDR2 (germline): MDHEN, SYDVKM. The CDR3 has 16 amino acids. The germline V and J ends were trimmed by 5 bases and 0 bases, with 17 bases remaining between them. The CDR3 coding sequence is TGTGCCAGCAGTGGAGGGGGAGGGCAGCTCTCCTACGAGCAGTACTTC. Translation: CASSGGGGQLSYEQYF.

Concerning this clonotype: A much larger clone is a single base away; this may be a read error. This chain uses TRBV29-1 with TRBJ2-1; D is tentatively TRBD1 or TRBD2 (6 bases each). The CDR3 is made up of 14 amino acids. The germline V gene has CDR1 SQVTM and CDR2 ANQGSEA. V was shortened by 6 bases and J by 10 bases, with 22 bases between the two germline ends. The CDR3 here is CSVPFSSRRGEQFF. The DNA for the CDR3 is TGCAGCGTCCCTTTTTCGAGCAGGAGGGGGGAGCAGTTCTTC.

There are many counts of this clonotype. The chain links TRBV10-3 to TRBJ2-2; 7 bases map to TRBD2. This CDR3 is built from 14 residues. CDR1 and CDR2 (germline): ENHRY, SYGVKD. The V segment lost 6 bases and the J segment 5 bases; nucleotides outside the gene matches: 6. This CDR3 is CAIRLSLATGELFF. CDR3 sequence (DNA): TGTGCCATCAGACTTTCACTAGCGACCGGGGAGCTGTTTTTT.